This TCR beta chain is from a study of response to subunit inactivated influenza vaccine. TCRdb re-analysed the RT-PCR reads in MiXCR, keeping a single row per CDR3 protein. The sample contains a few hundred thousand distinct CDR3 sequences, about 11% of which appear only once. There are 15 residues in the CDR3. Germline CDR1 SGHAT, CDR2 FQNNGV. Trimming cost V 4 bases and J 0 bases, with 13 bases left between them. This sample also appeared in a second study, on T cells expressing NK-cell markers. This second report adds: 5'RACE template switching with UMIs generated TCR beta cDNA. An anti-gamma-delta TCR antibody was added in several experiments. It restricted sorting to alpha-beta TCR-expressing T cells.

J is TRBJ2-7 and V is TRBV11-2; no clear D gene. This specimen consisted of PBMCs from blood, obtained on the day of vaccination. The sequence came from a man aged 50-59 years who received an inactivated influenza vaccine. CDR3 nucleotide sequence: TGTGCCAGCAGCTCGGCCCCAAGAGGCTCCTACGAGCAGTACTTC. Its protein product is CASSSAPRGSYEQYF.